This T cell receptor (beta chain) was recorded in a study of blood T cell repertoires in COVID-19. Study overall: Acute-phase and convalescent COVID-19 samples originated in the United States, Italy and Spain. T cells, B-cell-depleted T cells, or PBMCs supplied cDNA or gDNA.

Original processing methods: Reference gene primer amplification yielded estimated nucleated cell counts. Method: immunoSEQ multiplex PCR; TCRdb's copy keeps in-frame clones and lacks some. V and J calls and clone size are given by that table; D and trimming were obtained from the DNA. Of about 340,000 clones listed, about 90% are singletons. This TCR derives from a woman younger than 30 who had recovered from COVID-19. The sequenced sample was peripheral blood.

CDR3 DNA: TGTGCCAGCAGTCGTTTGGGGGCGTTGTACGAGCAGTACGTC. Encoded protein: CASSRLGALYEQYV. The gene calls are TRBV6-2 or TRBV6-3 and TRBJ2-7; possible D gene TRBD1, 6 bases. Per the germline V gene, CDR1 is MNHEY and CDR2 is SVGEGT. Trimming took 5 bases from V and 4 from J, leaving 15 bases between them. CDR3 size: 14 residues.